These 25 T cell receptor beta chains were all obtained from the same sample, sequenced in a study of blood T cell repertoires in COVID-19. Generated by immunoSEQ multiplex PCR, the TCRdb table keeps only in-frame clones and is missing some. The sample includes roughly 59,000 clones, over 60% of them seen just once. Sequencing used peripheral blood. Receptors originate from a woman in her forties or fifties with active or convalescent COVID-19.

This chain joins TRBV15 and TRBJ2-7, with a weak D call TRBD1 (5 bases). This CDR3 region has 17 residues. Germline values: CDR1 LNHNV, CDR2 YYDKDF (reference sequence). V lost 1 base and J lost 0, with 16 bases in between. CDR3 bases: TGTGCCACCAGCAGAGGATTATCAGGGTTAAGCTCCTACGAGCAGTACTTC. It is translated as CATSRGLSGLSSYEQYF. Full variable domain (missing parts from reference TRBV15 and TRBJ2-7): DAMVIQNPRYQVTQFGKPVTLSCSQTLNHNVMYWYQQKSSQAPKLLFHYYDKDFNNEADTPDNFQSRRPNTSFCFLDIRSPGLGDTAMYLCATSRGLSGLSSYEQYFGPGTRLTVT.

This clone was recorded only once. V gene TRBV21-1 combines with J gene TRBJ2-5; TRBD2 is taken as the D call from the table, unchecked against the DNA. TRBV21-1 is marked as a pseudogene. The CDR3 runs to 17 residues. CDR3 in DNA: TGTGCCAGCAGCAAAGAAAAGGCGGCGGGTCGCCAAGAGACCCAGTACTTC. Its protein product is CASSKEKAAGRQETQYF.

J is TRBJ1-1 and V is TRBV27; 7 bases fit TRBD1. The CDR3 sequence is 13 residues long. Germline CDR1 MNHEY, CDR2 SMNVEV (reference sequence). The J segment lost 5 bases and the V segment lost 6 bases, leaving 6 bases of the junction unmatched. The CDR3, as DNA: TGTGCCAGCAGGAGACAGGGCGGGACTGAAGCTTTCTTT. This sequence encodes CASRRQGGTEAFF.

The chain combines TRBV28 with TRBJ1-1, with TRBD1 identical over 8 bases. V trimming: 5 bases; J trimming: 5 bases; junction bases outside the gene matches: 13. From germline, CDR1 is MDHEN and CDR2 SYDVKM. The CDR3 totals 16 residues. This CDR3 is CASSLRTGSVGTEAFF. CDR3 bases: TGTGCCAGCAGTCTGAGGACAGGGAGTGTCGGGACTGAAGCTTTCTTT.

This chain connects TRBV6-5 to TRBJ1-2, with TRBD1 matching 8 bases. With 8 bases clipped from V and 0 bases from J, the junction kept 8 bases outside the gene matches. Per the germline V gene, CDR1 is MNHEY and CDR2 is SVGAGI. This CDR3 is built from 15 residues. CDR3 amino acids: CASLVTGGTNYGYTF. For the CDR3, the DNA is TGTGCCAGCCTAGTAACAGGGGGGACTAACTATGGCTACACCTTC.

This chain links TRBV30 with TRBJ2-1; 8 positions match TRBD2. The trim removed 3 bases at V and 6 bases at J, leaving 10 bases unmatched. Germline values: CDR1 GTSNPN, CDR2 SVGIG (reference sequence). The CDR3 extends over 15 amino acids. CDR3: CAWRTAGVKGNEQFF. CDR3 in DNA: TGTGCCTGGAGGACAGCGGGAGTTAAGGGCAATGAGCAGTTCTTC.

This clone was counted only a few times. The chain is built from TRBV5-6 and TRBJ1-1, with D unresolved. The germline CDR1 and CDR2 sequences are SGHDT and YYEEEE. The CDR3 contains 12 residues. V lost 4 bases to trimming and J lost 7 bases, with 11 bases between them. The DNA for the CDR3 is TGTGCCAGCAGCATCCAACGGGTTGAAGCTTTCTTT. Translating it yields CASSIQRVEAFF.

This clone rates as medium-sized (0.01 to 0.1%). The J gene is TRBJ1-6, the V gene TRBV5-1; D not certain. This CDR3 is built from 15 residues. V was clipped by 2 bases and J by 8 bases, with 14 bases between them. CDR1 is SGHRS, CDR2 YFSETQ, per germline. Here the CDR3 DNA reads TGCGCCAGCAGCTTAGGTCTAATGGGAGATTCACCCCTCCACTTT. Translation gives CASSLGLMGDSPLHF.

The rearrangement joins TRBV18 to TRBJ1-1; tentatively, D is TRBD1 (5 bases). The CDR3 spans 15 residues. Germline V lookup: CDR1 KGHSH, CDR2 LQKENI. Deletions cut 3 bases from V and 1 base from J, with 12 bases between. CDR3 sequence (DNA): TGTGCCAGCTCACCGGGTGCGGGACCGAACACTGAAGCTTTCTTT. This gives the protein CASSPGAGPNTEAFF.

This clone was detected only once. The chain combines TRBV30 with TRBJ1-1; TRBD1 might be the D (6 bases). Trimming removed 4 bases from V and 4 bases from J, with 13 bases in between. Germline V lookup: CDR1 GTSNPN, CDR2 SVGIG (reference sequence). The CDR3 has 13 amino acids. The CDR3 loop is CAWTVRGGTEAFF. The CDR3 DNA follows: TGTGCCTGGACCGTTAGGGGGGGCACTGAAGCTTTCTTT.

This clone was recorded only once. The genes are TRBV10-3 and TRBJ1-1; 8 bases fit TRBD1. The junction had 2 bases not matched to a gene; V was cut back by 10 bases and J by 1 base. The CDR3 is 12 residues long. The germline CDR1 and CDR2 sequences are ENHRY and SYGVKD. Here the CDR3 DNA reads TGTGCCACTGGACAGGGGAACACTGAAGCTTTCTTT. Encoded protein: CATGQGNTEAFF.

The CDR3 reads CASSQSGTNTGELFF. The CDR3 coding sequence is TGTGCCAGCTCACAAAGCGGGACTAACACCGGGGAGCTGTTTTTT. The rearrangement uses TRBV18 and TRBJ2-2; 7 bases agree with TRBD2. The CDR3 extends over 15 amino acids. After removal of 4 bases from V and 2 bases from J, the junction contained 4 bases not matched to a gene. In germline, CDR1 is KGHSH, CDR2 LQKENI.

Points on this clone: Germline is not matched at one junction end, which may reflect a read error. The rearrangement uses TRBV7-7 and TRBJ2-1; 9 bases agree with TRBD2. CDR3 size: 16 residues. Germline CDR1 reads SSHAT; CDR2 reads FNYEAQ (reference sequence). CDR3 region: CASSPRLAGLYNEQFF. The CDR3 DNA sequence: TGTGCTAGCAGCCCCCGGCTAGCGGGATTATACAATGAGCAGTTCTTC.

In its sample, this clone is medium-sized. The genes are TRBV7-6 and TRBJ2-2; D is perhaps TRBD2 (6 bases). This CDR3 is 12 amino acids long. Per germline, CDR1 SGHVS and CDR2 FNYEAQ. This chain's CDR3 is CASGLSNGELFF. The CDR3 DNA follows: TGTGCTTCGGGACTCTCCAACGGGGAGCTGTTTTTT.

The rearrangement links TRBV3-1 (or the pseudogene TRBV3-2) to TRBJ1-2; D unresolved. The CDR3 is 14 amino acids. The germline V gene encodes CDR1 LGHDT and CDR2 YNNKEL (reference sequence). V shed 2 bases and J shed 1 base, with 8 bases lying between them. For the CDR3, the DNA is TGTGCCAGCAGCCAATCCAACATTAACTATGGCTACACCTTC. Its protein is CASSQSNINYGYTF.

The chain recombines TRBV5-1 with TRBJ2-5, with D maybe TRBD2 (5 bases). The V gene's germline CDR1 is SGHRS and CDR2 YFSETQ. V was shortened by 5 bases and J by 1 base, with 12 bases between the two germline ends. This CDR3 region has 14 residues. CDR3 loop: CASSGGRLQETQYF. CDR3 coding DNA: TGCGCCAGCAGTGGAGGACGGCTCCAAGAGACCCAGTACTTC.

The chain uses TRBV24-1 and TRBJ2-1, with D perhaps matching TRBD2 (5 bases). The CDR3 totals 15 residues. The germline V gene has CDR1 KGHDR and CDR2 SFDVKD. Trimming took 2 bases from V and 8 from J, leaving 15 bases between them. CDR3 sequence reads: CATSDSARRTHEQFF. CDR3 nucleotides: TGTGCCACCAGTGATTCGGCCAGGAGGACTCATGAGCAGTTCTTC.

This clone was recorded a few times. The V gene is TRBV24-1, the J gene TRBJ2-1; D might be TRBD2 (6 bases). This CDR3 is 13 amino acids long. The V end was cut by 6 bases, the J end by 5 bases, with 10 bases between. The germline V gene encodes CDR1 KGHDR and CDR2 SFDVKD. This chain's CDR3 is CATSLRENNEQFF. CDR3 nucleotides: TGTGCCACCAGTCTCCGGGAGAACAATGAGCAGTTCTTC.

V gene TRBV28 combines with J gene TRBJ1-4; 7 nucleotides match TRBD1. V trimming: 6 bases; J trimming: 1 base; junction bases outside the gene matches: 2. CDR3 size: 14 residues. CDR1 is MDHEN, CDR2 SYDVKM, per germline. CDR3 bases: TGTGCCAGCAGCCCAGGGGGAACTAATGAAAAACTGTTTTTT. Its protein product is CASSPGGTNEKLFF.

The chain carries TRBV21-1 and TRBJ1-5. TRBV21-1 has pseudogene status. The CDR3 sequence is 16 residues long. The CDR3 sequence: CASSKVGGQSNQPQHF. DNA for the CDR3: TGTGCCAGCAGCAAAGTGGGGGGGCAGAGCAATCAGCCCCAGCATTTT.

This chain joins TRBV21-1 and TRBJ2-1; no DNA check was done on the table's D call, TRBD1. TRBV21-1 is a listed pseudogene. There are 18 residues in the CDR3. The CDR3 nucleotides are TGTGCCAGCAGCAAAGGGGGCAGGGTTTCGTGCCCCTACAATGAGCAGTTCTTC. It yields the protein CASSKGGRVSCPYNEQFF.

The chain is built from TRBV27 and TRBJ1-4; D gene uncertain. Germline V gene lookup returns CDR1 MNHEY and CDR2 SMNVEV (reference sequence). CDR3 length equals 15 residues. V was pared by 5 bases and J by 3 bases, with 13 bases between. The DNA of the CDR3 is TGTGCCAGCAGTCCCAGAGGGCACTCTAATGAAAAACTGTTTTTT. Translated: CASSPRGHSNEKLFF.

The gene calls are TRBV7-6 and TRBJ1-1; no clear D gene. The CDR3 length is 14 residues. V was pared by 3 bases and J by 3 bases, with 11 bases between. Germline values: CDR1 SGHVS, CDR2 FNYEAQ. CDR3 DNA sequence: TGTGCCAGCAGCTTGGGGATGAGGGACACTGAAGCTTTCTTT. Protein: CASSLGMRDTEAFF.

The genes are TRBV23-1 and TRBJ1-2; D not certain. TRBV23-1 is an open reading frame whose function is uncertain. V was trimmed by 9 bases and J by 2 bases, leaving 19 bases between them. This CDR3 region has 15 residues. The CDR3 here is CARRGWGDKNYGYTF. CDR3 in DNA: TGCGCCAGACGAGGGTGGGGAGACAAGAACTATGGCTACACCTTC.

The rearrangement links TRBV5-5 to TRBJ2-3; D remains unclear. Germline V gene data show CDR1 as SGHKS and CDR2 as YYEKEE (reference sequence). The CDR3 is made up of 15 amino acids. Trimming pared 1 base from V and 1 base from J, leaving 10 bases between. The chain's CDR3 is CASSLIGDRTDTQYF. Here the CDR3 DNA reads TGTGCCAGCAGCTTGATCGGAGACCGCACAGATACGCAGTATTTT.